The T cell receptor beta chain under discussion was sequenced for a study of patients and donors after allogeneic stem cell transplantation. The table lists this clonotype with a few counts. TCRdb re-derived calls from the RT-PCR reads in MiXCR, one entry per CDR3 protein. The repertoire consists of about 960,000 distinct CDR3 sequences, with more than 15% occurring once and the leading ten covering 5% to 6.5%. J was trimmed by 9 bases and V by 7 bases; bases with no gene match: 10. The CDR3 contains 13 residues. Germline CDR1 and CDR2: MNHEY and SMNVEV (reference sequence). This TCR was recovered from a human donor who was either an allogeneic HSCT recipient or a stem cell or donor lymphocyte infusion donor (not recorded which). It is not recorded whose cells these are; they may come from a transplant donor. Sample: blood, either unsorted or a sorted T cell fraction (not recorded which). This chain uses TRBV27 with TRBJ2-7; TRBD1 matches 9 bases. CDR3 DNA sequence: TGTGCCAGCACTGGCGACAGGGGGGCAAGGCAGTACTTC. It yields the protein CASTGDRGARQYF.